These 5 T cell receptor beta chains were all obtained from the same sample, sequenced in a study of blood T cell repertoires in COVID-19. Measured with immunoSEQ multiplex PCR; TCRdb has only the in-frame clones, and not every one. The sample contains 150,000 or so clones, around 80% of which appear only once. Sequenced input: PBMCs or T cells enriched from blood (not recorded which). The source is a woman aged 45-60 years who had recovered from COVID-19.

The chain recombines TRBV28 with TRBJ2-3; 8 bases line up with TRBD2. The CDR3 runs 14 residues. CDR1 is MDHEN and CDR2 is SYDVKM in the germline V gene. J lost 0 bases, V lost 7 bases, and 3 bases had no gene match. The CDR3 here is CASMPGGSTDTQYF. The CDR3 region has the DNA TGTGCCAGCATGCCGGGAGGGAGCACAGATACGCAGTATTTT.

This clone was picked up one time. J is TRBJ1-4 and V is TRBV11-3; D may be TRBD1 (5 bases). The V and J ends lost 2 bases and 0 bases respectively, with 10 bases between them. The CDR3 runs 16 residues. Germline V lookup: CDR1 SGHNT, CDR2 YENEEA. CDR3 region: CASSLRGLATNEKLFF. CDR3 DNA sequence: TGTGCCAGCAGCTTAAGGGGTCTCGCAACTAATGAAAAACTGTTTTTT.

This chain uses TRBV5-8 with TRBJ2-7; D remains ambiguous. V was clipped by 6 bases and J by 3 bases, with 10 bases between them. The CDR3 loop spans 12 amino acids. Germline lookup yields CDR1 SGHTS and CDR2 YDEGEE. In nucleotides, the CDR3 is TGTGCCAGCAAATGGTCGGGCTACGAGCAGTACTTC. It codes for CASKWSGYEQYF.

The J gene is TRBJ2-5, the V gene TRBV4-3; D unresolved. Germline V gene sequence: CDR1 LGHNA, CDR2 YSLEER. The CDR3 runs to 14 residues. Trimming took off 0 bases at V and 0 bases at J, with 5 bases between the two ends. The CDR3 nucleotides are TGCGCCAGCAGCCAAGACCTTTACCAAGAGACCCAGTACTTC. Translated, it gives CASSQDLYQETQYF.

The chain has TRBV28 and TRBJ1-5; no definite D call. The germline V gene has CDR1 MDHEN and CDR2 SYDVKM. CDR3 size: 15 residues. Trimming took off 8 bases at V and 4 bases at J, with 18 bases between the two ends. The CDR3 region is CASRGGGLFNQPQHF. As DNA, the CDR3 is TGTGCCAGCCGGGGAGGCGGACTCTTTAATCAGCCCCAGCATTTT.